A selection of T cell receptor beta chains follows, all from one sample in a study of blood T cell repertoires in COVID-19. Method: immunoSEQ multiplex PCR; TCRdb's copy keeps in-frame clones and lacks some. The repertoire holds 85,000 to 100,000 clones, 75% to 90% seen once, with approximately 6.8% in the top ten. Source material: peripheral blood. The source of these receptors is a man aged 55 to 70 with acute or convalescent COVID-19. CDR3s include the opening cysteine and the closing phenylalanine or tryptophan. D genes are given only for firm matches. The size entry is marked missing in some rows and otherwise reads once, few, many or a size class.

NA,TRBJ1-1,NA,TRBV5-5,CASSTSIFAEAFF,TGTGCCAGCTCAACTTCGATATTCGCTGAAGCTTTCTTT
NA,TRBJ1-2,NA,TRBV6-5,CASLRNAGNYGYTF,TGTGCCAGCCTACGAAACGCAGGGAACTATGGCTACACCTTC
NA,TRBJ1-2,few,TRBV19,CASSMGLSYIYGYTF,TGTGCCAGTAGTATGGGGCTCAGCTATATCTATGGCTACACCTTC
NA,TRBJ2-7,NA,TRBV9,CASSVRAGASSYEQYF,TGTGCCAGCAGCGTAAGGGCAGGGGCAAGCTCCTACGAGCAGTACTTC
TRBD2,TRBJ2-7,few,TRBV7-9,CASSPPKAGDVEQYF,TGTGCCAGCAGCCCTCCTAAAGCGGGAGACGTCGAGCAGTACTTC
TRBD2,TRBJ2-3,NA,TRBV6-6,CASSRRLAGGNTDTQYF,TGTGCCAGCAGTCGACGACTAGCGGGGGGAAACACAGATACGCAGTATTTT
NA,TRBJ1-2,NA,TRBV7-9,CAGSGANYGYTF,TGTGCCGGAAGTGGAGCTAACTATGGCTACACCTTC
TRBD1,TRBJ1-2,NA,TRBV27,CASSYHSGGYGYTF,TGTGCCAGCAGTTACCACTCAGGGGGGTATGGCTACACCTTC
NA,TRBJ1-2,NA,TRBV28,CASSFRGGYGYTF,TGTGCCAGCAGTTTCCGCGGCGGCTATGGCTACACCTTC
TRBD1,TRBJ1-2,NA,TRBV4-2,CASSQGRDRGLDGYTF,TGTGCCAGCAGCCAAGGGCGGGACAGGGGGCTGGATGGCTACACCTTC
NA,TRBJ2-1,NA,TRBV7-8,CASSLALSRELKNEQFF,TGTGCCAGCAGCTTAGCCCTTAGCCGGGAGCTGAAAAATGAGCAGTTCTTC
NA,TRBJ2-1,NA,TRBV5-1,CASRPTIRDNYNEQFF,TGCGCCAGCAGGCCTACCATCCGGGACAACTACAATGAGCAGTTCTTC
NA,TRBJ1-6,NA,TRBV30,CAWSVRILLESSYNSPLHF,TGTGCCTGGAGTGTGCGCATCCTTCTCGAGAGCTCCTATAATTCACCCCTCCACTTT
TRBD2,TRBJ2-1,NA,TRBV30,CAWTSGRATEQFF,TGTGCCTGGACTAGCGGGAGGGCTACTGAGCAGTTCTTC
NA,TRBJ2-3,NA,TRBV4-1,CASSQGEWGRRTQYF,TGCGCCAGCAGCCAAGGGGAATGGGGGCGGAGGACGCAGTATTTT
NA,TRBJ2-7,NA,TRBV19,CASRGGVYEQYF,TGTGCCAGTAGAGGAGGGGTGTACGAGCAGTACTTC
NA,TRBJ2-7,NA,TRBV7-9,CASSPSQGISYEQYF,TGTGCCAGCAGCCCCTCCCAGGGCATCTCCTACGAGCAGTACTTC
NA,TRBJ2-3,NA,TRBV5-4,CASGRTSTDTQYF,TGTGCCAGCGGGCGTACTAGCACAGATACGCAGTATTTT
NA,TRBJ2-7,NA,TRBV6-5,CASRRRGLRVEYF,TGTGCCAGCAGACGTAGGGGGTTGAGGGTAGAGTACTTC
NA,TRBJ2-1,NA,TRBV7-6,CASSLGAAGSYNEQFF,TGTGCCAGCAGCTTGGGGGCGGCGGGCTCCTACAATGAGCAGTTCTTC
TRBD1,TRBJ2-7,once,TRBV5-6,CASSRTGGTYEQYF,TGTGCCAGCAGCCGGACAGGGGGAACTTACGAGCAGTACTTC
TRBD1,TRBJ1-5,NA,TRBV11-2,CASSLQGGYQPQHF,TGTGCCAGCAGCTTACAGGGGGGATATCAGCCCCAGCATTTT
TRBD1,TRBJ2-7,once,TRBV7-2,CASSTPGQRPYEQYF,TGTGCCAGCAGCACGCCGGGACAGCGACCCTACGAGCAGTACTTC
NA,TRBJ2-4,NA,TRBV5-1,CASSSRGAKNIQYF,TGCGCCAGCAGCTCCCGGGGAGCCAAAAACATTCAGTACTTC
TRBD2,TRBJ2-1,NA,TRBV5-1,CASSLELAGEYNEQFF,TGCGCCAGCAGCTTGGAACTAGCGGGAGAGTACAATGAGCAGTTCTTC
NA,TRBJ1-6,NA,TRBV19,CASSMLNGSPLHF,TGTGCCAGTAGTATGTTGAACGGTTCACCCCTCCACTTT
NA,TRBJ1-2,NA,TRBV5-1,CASSLGINLQGRSSGYTF,TGCGCCAGCAGTTTGGGAATTAACCTACAGGGACGGTCGAGTGGCTACACCTTC
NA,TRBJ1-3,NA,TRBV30,CAWRRTDGNTIYF,TGTGCCTGGAGAAGGACAGACGGAAACACCATATATTTT
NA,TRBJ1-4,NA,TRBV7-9,CASSPDRANEKLFF,TGTGCCAGCAGCCCGGACAGAGCTAATGAAAAACTGTTTTTT
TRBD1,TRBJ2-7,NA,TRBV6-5,CASSYTRTGSSYEQYF,TGTGCCAGCAGTTACACCAGGACAGGCAGCTCCTACGAGCAGTACTTC
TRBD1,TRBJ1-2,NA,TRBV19,CASSAPKGGNYGYTF,TGTGCCAGTAGTGCCCCTAAAGGGGGCAACTATGGCTACACCTTC
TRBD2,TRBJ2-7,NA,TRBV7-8,CASSARTSGYEQYF,TGTGCCAGCAGCGCTCGGACTAGCGGGTACGAGCAGTACTTC
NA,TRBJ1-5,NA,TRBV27,CASSLVGGNQPQHF,TGTGCCAGCAGTTTAGTGGGGGGGAATCAGCCCCAGCATTTT
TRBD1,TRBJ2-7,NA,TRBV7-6,CASSVSGGRDEQYF,TGTGCCAGCAGCGTGTCAGGGGGCCGGGACGAGCAGTACTTC
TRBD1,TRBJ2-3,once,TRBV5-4,CARVTGGRADTQYF,TGTGCCAGGGTTACAGGGGGCCGTGCAGATACGCAGTATTTT
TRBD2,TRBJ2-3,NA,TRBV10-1,CASSEMTSGRDTQYF,TGCGCCAGCAGTGAGATGACTAGCGGGAGAGATACGCAGTATTTT
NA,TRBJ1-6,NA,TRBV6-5,CASNTGSDSPLHF,TGTGCCAGCAATACGGGGTCGGATTCACCCCTCCACTTT
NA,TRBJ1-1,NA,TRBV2,CASTEQNTEAFF,TGTGCCAGCACCGAACAAAACACTGAAGCTTTCTTT
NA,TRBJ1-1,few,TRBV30,CAWWQGNTEAFF,TGTGCCTGGTGGCAGGGGAACACTGAAGCTTTCTTT
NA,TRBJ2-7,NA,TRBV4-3,CASSQDFGTYEQYF,TGCGCCAGCAGCCAAGATTTTGGGACATACGAGCAGTACTTC
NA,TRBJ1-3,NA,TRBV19,CASREAGIAGNTIYF,TGTGCCAGTAGGGAAGCAGGGATCGCTGGAAACACCATATATTTT
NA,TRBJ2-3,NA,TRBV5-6,CASSLGGGGKSDTQYF,TGTGCCAGCAGCTTGGGTGGCGGGGGCAAATCAGATACGCAGTATTTT
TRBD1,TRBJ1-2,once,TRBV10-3,CAIRPGQLHGYTF,TGTGCCATCAGACCGGGACAGTTACATGGCTACACCTTC
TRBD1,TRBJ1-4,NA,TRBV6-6,CASSYPPGQGREKLFF,TGTGCCAGCAGTTACCCCCCGGGACAGGGACGGGAAAAACTGTTTTTT
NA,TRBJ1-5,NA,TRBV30,CAWSVRGGQPQHF,TGTGCCTGGAGTGTACGAGGGGGTCAGCCCCAGCATTTT
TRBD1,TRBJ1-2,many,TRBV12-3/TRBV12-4,CASSPGPGGGYTF,TGTGCCAGCAGTCCGGGGCCAGGGGGTGGCTACACCTTC
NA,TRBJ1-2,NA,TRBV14,CASSRVQGSAYGYTF,TGTGCCAGCAGCCGAGTGCAGGGATCTGCCTATGGCTACACCTTC
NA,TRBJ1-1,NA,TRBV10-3,CAISSVPVLPEAFF,TGTGCCATCAGTTCAGTCCCCGTTCTCCCTGAAGCTTTCTTT
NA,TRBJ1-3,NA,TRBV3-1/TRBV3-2,CASSELPASGNTIYF,TGTGCCAGCTCCGAACTCCCCGCGTCTGGAAACACCATATATTTT
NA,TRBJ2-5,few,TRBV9,CASSVAGGGLAQYF,TGTGCCAGCAGCGTAGCCGGTGGAGGGTTAGCCCAGTACTTC
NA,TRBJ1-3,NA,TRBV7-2,CASSPRFGNTIYF,TGTGCCAGCAGCCCCAGGTTCGGAAACACCATATATTTT
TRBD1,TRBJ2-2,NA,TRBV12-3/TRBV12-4,CASSQQGAGELFF,TGTGCCAGCAGTCAGCAGGGGGCCGGGGAGCTGTTTTTT
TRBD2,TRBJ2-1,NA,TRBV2,CASSVLWTSGYNEQFF,TGTGCCAGCAGTGTCCTTTGGACTAGCGGTTACAATGAGCAGTTCTTC
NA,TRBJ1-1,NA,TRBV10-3,CAISVGGEAFF,TGTGCCATCAGTGTTGGAGGGGAAGCTTTCTTT
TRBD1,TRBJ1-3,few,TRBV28,CASIKTGGVDTIYF,TGTGCCAGCATCAAAACAGGGGGCGTTGACACCATATATTTT
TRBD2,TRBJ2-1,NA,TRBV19,CASSTLQLAGVVNEQFF,TGTGCCAGTAGTACCCTGCAACTAGCGGGAGTTGTCAATGAGCAGTTCTTC
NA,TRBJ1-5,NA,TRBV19,CASRTAYSNQPQHF,TGTGCCAGTCGGACAGCTTATAGCAATCAGCCCCAGCATTTT
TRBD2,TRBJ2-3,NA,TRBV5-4,CASSQTSERTDTQYF,TGTGCCAGCAGCCAGACTAGCGAGAGAACAGATACGCAGTATTTT